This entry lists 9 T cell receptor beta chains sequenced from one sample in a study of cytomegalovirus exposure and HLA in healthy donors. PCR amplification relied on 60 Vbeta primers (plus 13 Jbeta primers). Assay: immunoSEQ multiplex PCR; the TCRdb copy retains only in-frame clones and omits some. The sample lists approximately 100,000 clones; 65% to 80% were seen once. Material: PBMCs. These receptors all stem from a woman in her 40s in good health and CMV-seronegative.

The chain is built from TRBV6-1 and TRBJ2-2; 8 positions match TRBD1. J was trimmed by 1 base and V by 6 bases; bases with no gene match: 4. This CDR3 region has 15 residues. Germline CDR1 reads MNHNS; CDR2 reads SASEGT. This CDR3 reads CASSRGPENTGELFF. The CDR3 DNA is TGTGCCAGCAGCAGGGGGCCCGAGAACACCGGGGAGCTGTTTTTT.

The CDR3, as DNA: TGTGCCAGCAGCAAGCCAACTTCCTCGGGGTACAATTCACCCCTCCACTTT. Its translation is CASSKPTSSGYNSPLHF. The J gene is TRBJ1-6, the V gene TRBV4-2; D unclear. CDR1 LGHNA and CDR2 YNFKEQ come from the germline V gene. Trimming stripped 5 bases from V and 7 bases from J, with 21 bases between. The CDR3 covers 17 residues.

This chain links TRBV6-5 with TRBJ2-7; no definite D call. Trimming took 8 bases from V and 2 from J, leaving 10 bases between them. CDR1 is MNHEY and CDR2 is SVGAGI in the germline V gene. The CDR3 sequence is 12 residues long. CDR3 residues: CASYRQAYEQYF. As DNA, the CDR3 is TGTGCCAGCTACCGACAAGCCTACGAGCAGTACTTC.

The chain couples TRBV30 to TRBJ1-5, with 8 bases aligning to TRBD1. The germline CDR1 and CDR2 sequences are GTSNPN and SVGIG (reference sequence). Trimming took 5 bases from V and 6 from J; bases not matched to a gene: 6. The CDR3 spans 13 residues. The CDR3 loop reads CAWQDRATQPQHF. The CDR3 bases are TGTGCCTGGCAGGACAGGGCAACTCAGCCCCAGCATTTT.

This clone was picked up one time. The chain's CDR3 is CTSSSGGASYNEQFF. Written as DNA, the CDR3 is TGCACCAGCAGTAGCGGGGGGGCCTCCTACAATGAGCAGTTCTTC. The rearrangement links TRBV1 to TRBJ2-1; the table calls TRBD2, which could not be checked here. TRBV1 is labeled a pseudogene. The CDR3 extends over 15 amino acids.

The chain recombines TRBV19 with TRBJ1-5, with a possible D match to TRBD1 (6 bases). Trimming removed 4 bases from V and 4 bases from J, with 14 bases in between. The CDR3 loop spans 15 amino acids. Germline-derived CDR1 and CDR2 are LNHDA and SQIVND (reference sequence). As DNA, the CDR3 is TGTGCCAGTAGTACAGGACAGCCTCAAAATCAGCCCCAGCATTTT. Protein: CASSTGQPQNQPQHF.

This chain's CDR3 is CASSLSGSKPYEQYF. CDR3 sequence (DNA): TGTGCCAGCAGCCTTAGCGGGAGTAAGCCCTACGAGCAGTACTTC. The rearrangement uses TRBV6-5 and TRBJ2-7; TRBD2 matches 9 bases. CDR3 length: 15 amino acids. Germline V gives CDR1 MNHEY, CDR2 SVGAGI. V was pared by 6 bases and J by 2 bases, with 8 bases of the junction left unmatched.

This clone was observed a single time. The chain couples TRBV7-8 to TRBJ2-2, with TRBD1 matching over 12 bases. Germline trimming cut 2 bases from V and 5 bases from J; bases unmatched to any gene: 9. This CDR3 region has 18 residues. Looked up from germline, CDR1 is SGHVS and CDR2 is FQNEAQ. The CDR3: CASSLFRRDRGLTGELFF. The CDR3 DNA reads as TGTGCCAGCAGCTTATTTCGTCGGGACAGGGGGCTTACCGGGGAGCTGTTTTTT.

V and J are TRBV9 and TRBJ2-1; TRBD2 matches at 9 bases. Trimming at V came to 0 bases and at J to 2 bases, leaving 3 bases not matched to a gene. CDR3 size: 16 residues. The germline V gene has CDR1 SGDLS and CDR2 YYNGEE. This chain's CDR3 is CASSVGGGGAYNEQFF. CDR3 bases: TGTGCCAGCAGCGTAGGTGGCGGGGGGGCCTACAATGAGCAGTTCTTC.